This T cell receptor (beta chain) was found in a study of vaccination and CD4 T cells after COVID-19. Scientists ran DNA taken from cultured CD4+ T cells through the Oncomine TCR Beta short-read assay for sequencing. MiXCR, applied by TCRdb to the PCR reads, yields one record per CDR3 protein. The sample lists around 15,000 distinct CDR3 sequences, around three quarters occurring once. The CDR3 is 15 amino acids. The germline V gene encodes CDR1 SGHAT and CDR2 FQNNGV. The V segment lost 0 bases and the J segment 6 bases; nucleotides outside the gene matches: 6. Treatment given: approximately nine-day PBMC culture with coronavirus spike peptide pools or control peptides (ViraFEST assay). This clonotype was observed once. What it binds is unknown.

The TCR comes from a human donor who had recovered from COVID-19. The chain has TRBV11-2 and TRBJ2-3; 7 nucleotides align to TRBD2. The sample taken for sequencing was CD4+ T cells from blood, cultured in vitro. The CDR3 DNA reads as TGTGCCAGCAGCTTAGATAAGGCGGGAGTGGATACGCAGTATTTT. Residues: CASSLDKAGVDTQYF.